The 15 T cell receptor beta chains below come from one sample, sequenced in a study of T cell changes during pregnancy in multiple sclerosis. The repertoire was sequenced with immunoSEQ multiplex PCR; TCRdb's copy has only in-frame clones and lacks some. The profile shows roughly 60,000 clones, roughly 92% of them singletons. The material was peripheral blood, obtained in the second trimester of pregnancy. All receptors derive from a female donor with multiple sclerosis, enrolled in a pregnancy study.

This clone was counted a few times. The rearrangement links TRBV11-2 to TRBJ2-3; TRBD2 matches 8 bases. V shed 1 base and J 9 bases; nucleotides not matched to a gene: 6. The V gene's germline CDR1 is SGHAT and CDR2 FQNNGV. This CDR3 is 14 amino acids long. The CDR3 coding sequence is TGTGCCAGCAGCTTAGCGGGAGGGCCGGAGACGCAGTATTTT. Protein: CASSLAGGPETQYF.

The chain has TRBV7-2 and TRBJ2-1; 7 nucleotides line up with TRBD1. CDR3 size: 15 residues. CDR1 and CDR2 (germline): SGHTA, FQGNSA. V shed 8 bases, J shed 4 bases, and the junction held 11 bases outside the gene matches. In DNA, the CDR3 is TGTGCCAGCTCCAGAGGGGGCGCTGGATACAATGAGCAGTTCTTC. It translates to CASSRGGAGYNEQFF.

Remarks on this clone: This sample includes further DNA sequences coding for the same CDR3. The rearrangement joins TRBV5-4 to TRBJ2-7; TRBD2 agrees at 7 bases. Trimming cost V 0 bases and J 2 bases; bases outside gene matches: 2. The V gene's germline CDR1 is SGHNT and CDR2 YYREEE (reference sequence). The CDR3 totals 14 residues. The CDR3 reads CASSLVGGTYEQYF. The CDR3 region has the DNA TGTGCCAGCAGCTTGGTCGGGGGGACCTACGAGCAGTACTTC.

This chain connects TRBV5-1 to TRBJ1-1; D is perhaps TRBD1 (6 bases). This CDR3 is 16 amino acids long. The V gene's germline CDR1 is SGHRS and CDR2 YFSETQ. Trimming shortened V by 1 base and J by 0 bases, and 13 bases separated the two germline ends. CDR3 amino acids: CASSLSPGQVNTEAFF. The CDR3 DNA follows: TGCGCCAGCAGCTTGTCCCCGGGACAAGTGAACACTGAAGCTTTCTTT.

CDR3 loop: CASSSESRNTGELFF. The CDR3 DNA reads TGTGCCAGCAGCTCGGAGAGCCGGAACACCGGGGAGCTGTTTTTT. The gene calls are TRBV5-4 and TRBJ2-2; no reliable D call. Germline lookup yields CDR1 SGHNT and CDR2 YYREEE (reference sequence). This CDR3 has 15 amino acids. Trimming took 3 bases from V and 1 from J, leaving 10 bases between them.

The gene calls are TRBV6-5 and TRBJ1-3; D might be TRBD1 (5 bases). The CDR3 runs to 15 residues. CDR1 is MNHEY, CDR2 SVGAGI, per germline. The V end was cut by 4 bases, the J end by 0 bases, with 10 bases between. CDR3 in DNA: TGTGCCAGCAGTTCGACAGTCGACTCTGGAAACACCATATATTTT. It specifies CASSSTVDSGNTIYF.

The chain combines TRBV5-1 with TRBJ1-4, with a possible D match to TRBD1 (5 bases). The CDR3 extends over 14 amino acids. Germline V gene sequence: CDR1 SGHRS, CDR2 YFSETQ. V gave up 4 bases and J gave up 3 bases, with 10 bases separating them. The DNA for the CDR3 is TGCGCCAGCAGCAACGACAGCCCTAATGAAAAACTGTTTTTT. It specifies CASSNDSPNEKLFF. The complete variable domain, with remaining parts taken from reference TRBV5-1 and TRBJ1-4, reads KAGVTQTPRYLIKTRGQQVTLSCSPISGHRSVSWYQQTPGQGLQFLFEYFSETQRNKGNFPGRFSGRQFSNSRSEMNVSTLELGDSALYLCASSNDSPNEKLFFGSGTQLSVL.

This rearrangement joins TRBV7-9 to TRBJ2-1; TRBD2 matches 9 bases. This CDR3 region has 19 residues. V lost 1 base to trimming and J lost 5 bases; unmatched junction nucleotides: 15. Germline V lookup: CDR1 SEHNR, CDR2 FQNEAQ (reference sequence). For the CDR3, the DNA is TGTGCCAGCAGCTTAGGGGGGGTATGGGCTAGCGGGATGGACAATGAGCAGTTCTTC. This encodes CASSLGGVWASGMDNEQFF.

The chain recombines TRBV5-4 with TRBJ1-3, with D maybe TRBD1 (6 bases). CDR3 length: 18 residues. The germline gives CDR1 SGHNT, CDR2 YYREEE (reference sequence). V was trimmed by 3 bases and J by 2 bases, leaving 21 bases between them. The CDR3 sequence: CASSSLIPGQITGNTIYF. CDR3 DNA sequence: TGTGCCAGCAGCTCCCTTATACCGGGACAAATAACTGGAAACACCATATATTTT. The full variable domain, rest sourced from reference TRBV5-4 and TRBJ1-3, is ETGVTQSPTHLIKTRGQQVTLRCSSQSGHNTVSWYQQALGQGPQFIFQYYREEENGRGNFPPRFSGLQFPNYSSELNVNALELDDSALYLCASSSLIPGQITGNTIYFGEGSWLTVV.

The rearrangement links TRBV19 to TRBJ1-4; 11 positions match TRBD1. The germline V gene has CDR1 LNHDA and CDR2 SQIVND (reference sequence). The CDR3 extends over 16 amino acids. V gave up 6 bases and J gave up 10 bases; unmatched junction bases: 13. The DNA of the CDR3 is TGTGCCAGTAGGCCTTCCCCCGGGACAGGGGGAGGAAAACTGTTTTTT. Its translation is CASRPSPGTGGGKLFF.

The chain joins TRBV19 to TRBJ2-2; D gene ambiguous. Germline CDR1 reads LNHDA; CDR2 reads SQIVND (reference sequence). V lost 5 bases, J lost 5 bases, and 12 bases lay in between. This CDR3 is 14 amino acids long. CDR3 region: CASSSGTFTGELFF. CDR3 nucleotides: TGTGCCAGTAGTTCGGGTACCTTTACCGGGGAGCTGTTTTTT.

The chain carries TRBV6-1 and TRBJ2-1; 10 bases agree with TRBD2. Germline values: CDR1 MNHNS, CDR2 SASEGT. V was pared by 7 bases and J by 2 bases, with 5 bases of the junction left unmatched. The CDR3 extends over 15 amino acids. This chain's CDR3 is CASIVAGGAYNEQFF. For the CDR3, the DNA is TGTGCCAGCATAGTAGCGGGAGGCGCCTACAATGAGCAGTTCTTC.

The CDR3 spells CASSNNFGQGPNYGYTF. The CDR3 DNA reads TGTGCCAGTAGTAACAACTTCGGACAGGGTCCTAACTATGGCTACACCTTC. This chain joins TRBV19 and TRBJ1-2; 8 nucleotides match TRBD1. The V and J ends lost 4 bases and 0 bases, in that order; junction bases with no gene match: 10. This CDR3 comprises 17 residues. Germline V gives CDR1 LNHDA, CDR2 SQIVND (reference sequence). Together with reference TRBV19 and TRBJ1-2, the CDR3 gives the full variable domain: DGGITQSPKYLFRKEGQNVTLSCEQNLNHDAMYWYRQDPGQGLRLIYYSQIVNDFQKGDIAEGYSVSREKKESFPLTVTSAQKNPTAFYLCASSNNFGQGPNYGYTFGSGTRLTVV.

The chain combines TRBV5-1 with TRBJ2-7, with 8 bases lining up with TRBD1. Trimming at V came to 0 bases and at J to 6 bases, leaving 5 bases not matched to a gene. CDR1 and CDR2 (germline): SGHRS, YFSETQ. CDR3 length: 14 residues. CDR3 nucleotide sequence: TGCGCCAGCAGCTTGGCTCAGGGGGCATCCGAGCAGTACTTC. Its translation is CASSLAQGASEQYF.

The rearrangement links TRBV18 to TRBJ2-7; 8 positions agree with TRBD2. The CDR3 totals 16 residues. After removal of 3 bases from V and 2 bases from J, the junction contained 9 bases not matched to a gene. CDR1 and CDR2 from the germline V gene are KGHSH and LQKENI. The CDR3 spells CASSPAASGSPYEQYF. Here the CDR3 DNA reads TGTGCCAGCTCACCCGCAGCTAGCGGGTCCCCCTACGAGCAGTACTTC. Looking up the rest from reference TRBV18 and TRBJ2-7 gives the full variable domain: NAGVMQNPRHLVRRRGQEARLRCSPMKGHSHVYWYRQLPEEGLKFMVYLQKENIIDESGMPKERFSAEFPKEGPSILRIQQVVRGDSAAYFCASSPAASGSPYEQYFGPGTRLTVT.